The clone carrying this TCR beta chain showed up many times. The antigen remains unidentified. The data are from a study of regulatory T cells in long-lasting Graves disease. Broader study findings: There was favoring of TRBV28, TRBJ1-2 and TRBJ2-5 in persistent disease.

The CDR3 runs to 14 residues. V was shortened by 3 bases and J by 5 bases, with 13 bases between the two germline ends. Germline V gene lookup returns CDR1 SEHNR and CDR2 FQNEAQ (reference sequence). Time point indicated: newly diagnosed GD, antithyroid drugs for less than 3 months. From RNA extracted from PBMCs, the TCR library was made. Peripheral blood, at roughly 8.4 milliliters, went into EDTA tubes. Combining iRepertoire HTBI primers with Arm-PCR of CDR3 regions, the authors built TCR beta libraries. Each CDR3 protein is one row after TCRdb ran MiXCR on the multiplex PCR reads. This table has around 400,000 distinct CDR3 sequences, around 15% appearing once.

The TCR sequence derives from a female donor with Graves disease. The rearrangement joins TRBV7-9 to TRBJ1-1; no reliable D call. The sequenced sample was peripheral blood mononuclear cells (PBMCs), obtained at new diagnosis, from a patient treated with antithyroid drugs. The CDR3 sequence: CASSFFLGRTEAFF. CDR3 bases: TGTGCCAGCAGCTTCTTCTTAGGGAGGACTGAAGCTTTCTTT.